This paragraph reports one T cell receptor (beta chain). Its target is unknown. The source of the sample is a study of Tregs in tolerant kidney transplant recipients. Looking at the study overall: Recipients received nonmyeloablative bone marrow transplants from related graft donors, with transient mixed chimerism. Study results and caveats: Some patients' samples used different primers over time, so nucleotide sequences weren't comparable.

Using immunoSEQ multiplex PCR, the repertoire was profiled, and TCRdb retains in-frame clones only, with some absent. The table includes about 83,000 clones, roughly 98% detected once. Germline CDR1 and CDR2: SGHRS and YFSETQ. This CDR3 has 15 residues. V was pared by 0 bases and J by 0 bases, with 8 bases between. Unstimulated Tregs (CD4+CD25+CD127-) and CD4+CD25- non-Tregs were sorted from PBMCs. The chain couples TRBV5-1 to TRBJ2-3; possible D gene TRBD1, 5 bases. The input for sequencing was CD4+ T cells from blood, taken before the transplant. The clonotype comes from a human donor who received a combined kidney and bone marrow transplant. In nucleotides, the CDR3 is TGCGCCAGCAGCTTGGGACAGTTTAGCACAGATACGCAGTATTTT. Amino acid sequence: CASSLGQFSTDTQYF.